The 21 T cell receptor beta chains reported below all come from one sample, sequenced in a study of blood T cell repertoires in COVID-19. Libraries were prepared by immunoSEQ multiplex PCR; TCRdb keeps only in-frame clonotypes and omits some of them. The sample lists 110,000 to 150,000 clones, about 80% occurring once. Sequencing used PBMCs or T cells enriched from blood (not recorded which). The receptors originated from a man aged 50 to 59 who had recovered from COVID-19.

The chain couples TRBV6-4 to TRBJ2-2, with 8 bases fitting TRBD1. The CDR3 runs 15 residues. V gave up 2 bases and J gave up 3 bases; unmatched junction bases: 2. CDR1 is MRHNA and CDR2 is SNTAGT in the germline V gene. Here the CDR3 reads CASSDRTGYTGELFF. DNA of the CDR3: TGTGCCAGCAGTGACCGGACAGGGTACACCGGGGAGCTGTTTTTT.

The chain is built from TRBV7-2 and TRBJ2-1; 9 bases map to TRBD2. The trim removed 5 bases at V and 8 bases at J, leaving 10 bases unmatched. The CDR3 length is 15 residues. From germline, CDR1 is SGHTA and CDR2 FQGNSA. Here the CDR3 DNA reads TGTGCCAGCAGCCCGCCGGGACTAGCTCTCCATGAGCAGTTCTTC. Amino acids: CASSPPGLALHEQFF.

The rearrangement links TRBV4-3 to TRBJ2-2; possible D gene TRBD2, 6 bases. Germline CDR1 is LGHNA and CDR2 is YSLEER. Trimming took 0 bases from V and 5 from J, leaving 22 bases between them. This CDR3 comprises 19 residues. CDR3 coding DNA: TGCGCCAGCAGCCAAGATCCTGGGTCAGGTCCTCGGGGGACCGGGGAGCTGTTTTTT. This codes for CASSQDPGSGPRGTGELFF.

The genes are TRBV19 and TRBJ2-7; 8 positions agree with TRBD1. CDR1 is LNHDA, CDR2 SQIVND, per germline (reference sequence). J lost 2 bases, V lost 6 bases, and 3 bases had no gene match. The CDR3 consists of 13 residues. The CDR3 sequence is CASRVTGAYEQYF. The CDR3 DNA reads TGTGCCAGTAGGGTGACAGGGGCCTACGAGCAGTACTTC.

The rearrangement uses TRBV11-2 and TRBJ2-3; 9 bases fit TRBD1. In germline, CDR1 is SGHAT, CDR2 FQNNGV. V lost 1 base and J lost 0; bases outside the gene matches: 11. This CDR3 region has 19 residues. The CDR3 protein is CASSLGLIPGQGSTDTQYF. The CDR3 DNA sequence: TGTGCCAGCAGCTTAGGGCTAATACCGGGACAGGGAAGCACAGATACGCAGTATTTT.

The rearrangement uses TRBV24-1 and TRBJ2-2; D unclear. CDR1 KGHDR and CDR2 SFDVKD come from the germline V gene. This CDR3 contains 14 residues. V was cut by 5 bases and J by 3 bases, with 9 bases left in between. For the CDR3, the DNA is TGTGCCACCAGTGGCCCTGAGGACACCGGGGAGCTGTTTTTT. Protein sequence: CATSGPEDTGELFF.

The chain carries TRBV5-6 and TRBJ1-2, with a weak D call TRBD1 (5 bases). The V end lost 4 bases, the J end lost 0 bases, and 16 bases lay between the germline ends. The germline gives CDR1 SGHDT, CDR2 YYEEEE. The CDR3 runs 16 residues. CDR3 region: CASSPRGPTANYGYTF. The CDR3 DNA reads TGTGCCAGCAGCCCAAGGGGTCCAACAGCTAACTATGGCTACACCTTC.

The V gene is TRBV7-2, the J gene TRBJ2-5; the match to TRBD2 covers 7 bases. Per germline, CDR1 SGHTA and CDR2 FQGNSA. Trimming removed 1 base from V and 1 base from J; junction bases left unmatched: 6. CDR3 length: 16 amino acids. CDR3 in DNA: TGTGCCAGCAGCTTAGGAACGGGAGGAACCCAAGAGACCCAGTACTTC. Amino acids: CASSLGTGGTQETQYF.

V gene TRBV11-2 combines with J gene TRBJ2-7; possible D gene TRBD1, 6 bases. Germline-derived CDR1 and CDR2 are SGHAT and FQNNGV. CDR3 length: 17 amino acids. V was cut by 5 bases and J by 0 bases, with 20 bases left in between. The CDR3 spells CASSQHMSGGRSYEQYF. CDR3 in DNA: TGTGCCAGCAGCCAACACATGAGTGGGGGCCGCTCCTACGAGCAGTACTTC.

This clone was seen once. This chain uses TRBV11-1 with TRBJ1-2, with D possibly TRBD1 on 5 matching bases. Germline CDR1 SGHAT, CDR2 FQDESV (reference sequence). Trimming took 5 bases from V and 6 from J, leaving 13 bases between them. The CDR3 has 13 amino acids. Here the CDR3 reads CASSPREGHGYTF. The CDR3 DNA follows: TGTGCCAGCAGCCCCAGGGAGGGCCATGGCTACACCTTC.

This chain joins TRBV6-6 and TRBJ2-7, with D possibly being TRBD2 (6 bases). The germline V and J ends were trimmed by 6 bases and 1 base, with 10 bases remaining between them. CDR3 length: 13 residues. Germline CDR1 is MNHNY and CDR2 is SVGAGI (reference sequence). In DNA form, the CDR3 reads TGTGCCAGCAGCCCCCGGGGGTCCTACGAGCAGTACTTC. It encodes CASSPRGSYEQYF.

This chain joins TRBV5-1 and TRBJ2-5; 8 nucleotides match TRBD1. Germline CDR1 and CDR2: SGHRS and YFSETQ. This CDR3 has 16 residues. After removal of 2 bases from V and 4 bases from J, the junction contained 10 bases not matched to a gene. CDR3 region: CASSLSSDRGRETQYF. CDR3 coding DNA: TGCGCCAGCAGCTTATCTTCTGACAGGGGCAGAGAGACCCAGTACTTC.

The V gene is TRBV12-5, the J gene TRBJ2-7; D is unresolved. Trimming left V 1 base short and J 6 bases short, with 7 bases between. Germline CDR1 and CDR2: LGHNT and FRNRAP. This CDR3 spans 12 amino acids. The DNA of the CDR3 is TGTGCTAGTGGTTTGGGGAACAGCGAGCAGTACTTC. This gives the protein CASGLGNSEQYF. The full variable domain, rest sourced from reference TRBV12-5 and TRBJ2-7, is DARVTQTPRHKVTEMGQEVTMRCQPILGHNTVFWYRQTMMQGLELLAYFRNRAPLDDSGMPKDRFSAEMPDATLATLKIQPSEPRDSAVYFCASGLGNSEQYFGPGTRLTVT.

V and J are TRBV7-2 and TRBJ1-5; 11 bases fit TRBD1. CDR1 and CDR2 from the germline V gene are SGHTA and FQGNSA. With V trimmed by 1 base and J by 2 bases, 10 bases remained unmatched. This CDR3 region has 19 residues. The CDR3 bases are TGTGCCAGCAGCTTAGTAGGGACAGGGGGACAGAGGGGCAATCAGCCCCAGCATTTT. Protein: CASSLVGTGGQRGNQPQHF.

The V call is TRBV20-1, the J call TRBJ1-5, with 8 bases aligning to TRBD1. This CDR3 is built from 14 residues. Germline trimming cut 3 bases from V and 2 bases from J; bases unmatched to any gene: 3. Germline V lookup: CDR1 DFQATT, CDR2 SNEGSKA (reference sequence). The CDR3 DNA follows: TGCAGTGCTAGTGGGGGACAGGGCAATCAGCCCCAGCATTTT. Its protein product is CSASGGQGNQPQHF.

V usage is TRBV28 and J usage is TRBJ1-2; 7 positions agree with TRBD1. Looked up from germline, CDR1 is MDHEN and CDR2 is SYDVKM. The CDR3 is 15 amino acids. V trimming: 4 bases; J trimming: 4 bases; junction bases outside the gene matches: 9. CDR3: CASSSTGLVTYGYTF. The CDR3 DNA reads as TGTGCCAGCAGTTCGACAGGGTTGGTTACCTATGGCTACACCTTC.

This chain links TRBV5-6 with TRBJ1-2; 9 nucleotides agree with TRBD1. The CDR3 length is 14 residues. Germline V lookup: CDR1 SGHDT, CDR2 YYEEEE. V dropped 3 bases and J dropped 6; count of bases not matched to a gene: 6. CDR3 DNA sequence: TGTGCCAGCAGCTGGGGGACAGGGCTTAATGGCTACACCTTC. This sequence encodes CASSWGTGLNGYTF.

The V gene is TRBV6-5, the J gene TRBJ2-7, with TRBD2 matching over 8 bases. Germline assignment: CDR1 MNHEY and CDR2 SVGAGI. Trimming cost V 10 bases and J 5 bases; bases outside gene matches: 13. This CDR3 has 14 residues. The CDR3 is CATNLNGGGHEQYF. The CDR3 bases are TGTGCCACCAATCTTAACGGGGGGGGACACGAGCAGTACTTC.

The chain uses TRBV5-1 and TRBJ1-2; the match to TRBD1 covers 7 bases. Germline V lookup: CDR1 SGHRS, CDR2 YFSETQ. J lost 1 base, V lost 2 bases, and 5 bases had no gene match. This CDR3 is 15 amino acids long. The CDR3 DNA reads as TGCGCCAGCAGCTTTGACAGGGCAATTAACTATGGCTACACCTTC. It yields the protein CASSFDRAINYGYTF.

On this clone: The sample carries other DNA sequences with the same CDR3. The chain carries TRBV12-3 or TRBV12-4 and TRBJ2-5; D is perhaps TRBD1 (6 bases). V lost 2 bases to trimming and J lost 5 bases, with 9 bases between them. The CDR3 spans 13 residues. CDR3 nucleotide sequence: TGTGCCAGCAGTTTATCAGGGGTGGAGACCCAGTACTTC. As protein: CASSLSGVETQYF.

The chain combines TRBV6-2 or TRBV6-3 with TRBJ1-1; D possibly corresponds to TRBD1 (5 bases). The germline V gene has CDR1 MNHEY and CDR2 SVGEGT. Trimming took 2 bases from V and 1 from J, leaving 8 bases between them. The CDR3 has 14 amino acids. The CDR3 loop is CASSYGQGNTEAFF. CDR3 bases: TGTGCCAGCAGTTACGGCCAGGGGAACACTGAAGCTTTCTTT.